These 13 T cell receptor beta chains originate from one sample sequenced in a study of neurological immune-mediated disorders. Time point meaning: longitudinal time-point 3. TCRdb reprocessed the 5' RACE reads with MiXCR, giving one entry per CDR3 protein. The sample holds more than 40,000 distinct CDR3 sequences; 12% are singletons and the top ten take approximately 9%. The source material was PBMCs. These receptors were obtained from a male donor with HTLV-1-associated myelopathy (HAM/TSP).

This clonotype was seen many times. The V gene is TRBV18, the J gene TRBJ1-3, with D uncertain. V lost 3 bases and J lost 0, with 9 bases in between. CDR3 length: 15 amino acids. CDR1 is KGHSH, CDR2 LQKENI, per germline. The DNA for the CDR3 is TGTGCCAGCTCACCGACGTTAAGCTCTGGAAACACCATATATTTT. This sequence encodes CASSPTLSSGNTIYF.

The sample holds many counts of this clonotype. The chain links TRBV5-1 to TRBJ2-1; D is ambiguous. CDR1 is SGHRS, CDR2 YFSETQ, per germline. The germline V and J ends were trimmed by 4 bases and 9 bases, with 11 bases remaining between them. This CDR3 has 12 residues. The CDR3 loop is CASSPSIGEQFF. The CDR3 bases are TGCGCCAGCAGCCCGTCCATAGGTGAGCAGTTCTTC.

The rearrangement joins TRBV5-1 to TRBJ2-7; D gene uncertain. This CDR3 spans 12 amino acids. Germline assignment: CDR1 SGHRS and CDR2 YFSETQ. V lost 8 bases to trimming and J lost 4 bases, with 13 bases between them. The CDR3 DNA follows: TGCGCCAGTACGATGGATGGGTACGAGCAGTACTTC. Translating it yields CASTMDGYEQYF.

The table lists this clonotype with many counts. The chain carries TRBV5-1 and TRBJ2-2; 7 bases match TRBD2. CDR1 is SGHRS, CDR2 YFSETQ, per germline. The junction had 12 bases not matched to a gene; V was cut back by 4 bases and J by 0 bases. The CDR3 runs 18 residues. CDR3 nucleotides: TGCGCCAGCAGCCAGGGAGGGAGACTCACTGCGAACACCGGGGAGCTGTTTTTT. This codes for CASSQGGRLTANTGELFF.

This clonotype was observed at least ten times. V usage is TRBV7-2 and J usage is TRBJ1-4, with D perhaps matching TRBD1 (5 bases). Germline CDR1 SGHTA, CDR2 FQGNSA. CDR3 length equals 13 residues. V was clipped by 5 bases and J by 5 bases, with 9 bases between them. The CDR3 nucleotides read TGTGCCAGCAGCCGACAGTCGAATGAAAAACTGTTTTTT. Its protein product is CASSRQSNEKLFF.

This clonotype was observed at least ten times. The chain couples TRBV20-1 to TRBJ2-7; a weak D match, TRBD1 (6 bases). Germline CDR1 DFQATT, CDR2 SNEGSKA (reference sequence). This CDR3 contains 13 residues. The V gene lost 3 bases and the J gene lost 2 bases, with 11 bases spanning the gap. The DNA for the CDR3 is TGCAGTGCTAGTTTGACAGGTACCTACGAGCAGTACTTC. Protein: CSASLTGTYEQYF.

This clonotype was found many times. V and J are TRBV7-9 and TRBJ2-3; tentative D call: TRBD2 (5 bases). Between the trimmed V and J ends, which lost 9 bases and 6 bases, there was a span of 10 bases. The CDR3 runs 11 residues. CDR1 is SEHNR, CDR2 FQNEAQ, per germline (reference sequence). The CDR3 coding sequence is TGTGCCAGTCGGACTGTGGATACGCAGTATTTT. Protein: CASRTVDTQYF.

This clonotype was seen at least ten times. The CDR3 sequence: CASSLALDSETQYF. The CDR3, as DNA: TGTGCCAGCAGCTTAGCGCTAGATTCCGAGACCCAGTACTTC. V is TRBV7-9 and J is TRBJ2-5; D not certain. V lost 0 bases and J 5 bases, leaving 10 bases between the germline ends. Germline V CDR1 and CDR2: SEHNR, FQNEAQ (reference sequence). CDR3 length equals 14 residues.

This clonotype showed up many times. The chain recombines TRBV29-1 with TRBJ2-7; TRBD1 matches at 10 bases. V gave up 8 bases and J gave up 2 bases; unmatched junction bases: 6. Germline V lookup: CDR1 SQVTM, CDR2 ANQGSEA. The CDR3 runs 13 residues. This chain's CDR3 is CSTSGTGAYEQYF. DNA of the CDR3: TGCAGCACCTCCGGGACAGGGGCCTACGAGCAGTACTTC.

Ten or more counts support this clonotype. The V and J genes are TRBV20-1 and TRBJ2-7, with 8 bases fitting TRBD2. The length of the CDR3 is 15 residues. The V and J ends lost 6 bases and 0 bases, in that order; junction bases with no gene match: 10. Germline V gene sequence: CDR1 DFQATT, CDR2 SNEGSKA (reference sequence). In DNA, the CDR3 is TGCAGTGCCCACAAAGCGGGAGATAGCTCCTACGAGCAGTACTTC. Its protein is CSAHKAGDSSYEQYF.

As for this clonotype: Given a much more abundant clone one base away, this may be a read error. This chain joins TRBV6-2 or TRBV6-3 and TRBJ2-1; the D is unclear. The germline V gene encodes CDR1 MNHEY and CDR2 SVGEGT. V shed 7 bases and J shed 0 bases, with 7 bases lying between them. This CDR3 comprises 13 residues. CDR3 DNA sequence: TGTGCCAGCACTAATAGCTCCTACAATGAGCAGTTCTTC. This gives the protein CASTNSSYNEQFF.

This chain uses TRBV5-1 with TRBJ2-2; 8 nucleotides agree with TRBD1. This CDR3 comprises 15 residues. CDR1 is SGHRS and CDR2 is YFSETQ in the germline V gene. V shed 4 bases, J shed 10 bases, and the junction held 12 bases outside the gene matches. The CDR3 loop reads CASSLLTGAPTELFF. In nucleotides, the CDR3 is TGCGCCAGCAGCCTCTTGACAGGGGCGCCCACGGAGCTGTTTTTT.

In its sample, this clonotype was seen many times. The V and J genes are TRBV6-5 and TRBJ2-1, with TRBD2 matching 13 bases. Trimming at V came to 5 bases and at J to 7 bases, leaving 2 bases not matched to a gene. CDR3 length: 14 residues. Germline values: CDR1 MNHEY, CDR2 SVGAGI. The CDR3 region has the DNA TGTGCCAGCAGTCGGGGACTAGCGGGGAATGAGCAGTTCTTC. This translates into CASSRGLAGNEQFF.